This section outlines one T cell receptor (beta chain) sequence together with its context. This clonotype was recorded once. This receptor's antigen is unknown. No much larger clone exists at a distance of one base, and base qualities are not known. A read on its own is weak evidence. The TCR beta CDR3 regions were amplified from RNA transcripts. For the first round of RT-PCR on the TCR CDR3, the HTBI primer set was used together with the Qiagen OneStep RT-PCR kit. The libraries were constructed in a second round of multiplex PCR and then size-selected and purified. Libraries were sequenced paired-end with 100 bp reads on an Illumina HiSeq2000. The authors' pipeline ran thus. Raw data were processed with SOAPnuke, discarding reads with adapters, uncalled bases, mean Phred below 15, or no exact constant-primer or identifier match. COPE v1.2.5 was used to merge high-quality paired reads, and clonotypes were defined as unique nucleotide sequences. MiTCR v1.1 was used to align the clonotypes against IMGT TRBV, TRBD and TRBJ reference segments. Only V-J combinations with frequency above 0.0001, covering 99.2% of repertoires, were analysed. The TCS score was defined as F50 (clonal expansion) divided by E x V (chaos), with BLOSUM62-based TCRdist calculated between CDR3 peptides within each V-J. Welch's t-statistics and random forest reduced roughly 540 V-J features to roughly 13, which were used in a naive Bayes classifier (R e1071). TCRdb's own reprocessing of the public reads used fastp at Q25 and MiXCR and kept productive beta chains. Entries that share a CDR3 protein sequence are merged under the most common genes and DNA. The V and J calls, along with clone size, are taken from TCRdb and not from the paper's own processing. This sample has under 350,000 distinct CDR3 sequences in its table, and about a sixth of those were observed once. The biggest ten clones account for roughly 50% of the sample.

This sample is drawn from a study of T cells in Graves' hyperthyroidism and ophthalmopathy (dated by TCRdb to the late 2010s). Background for the entire study: Peripheral blood was sampled at the time of initial diagnosis, prior to any treatment. An independent validation cohort of 18 to 20 hyperthyroidism patients and approximately 15 patients who later progressed to ophthalmopathy tested prospective prediction of ophthalmopathy. The approximately 98 discovery patients were randomly divided into training and test sets at a 7:3 ratio. Following sampling, methimazole starting at 30 mg daily was given to hyperthyroidism patients, and high-dose intravenous methylprednisolone was given to ophthalmopathy patients. Thyroid tissue and blood T-cell repertoires from about six Graves' hyperthyroidism patients were also compared in the study. TCR Vbeta CDR3 sequencing of roughly 140 peripheral blood samples (under 45 ophthalmopathy, 75 or so hyperthyroidism and some 17 progressor patients) is reported in the paper. To identify distinguishing TCR V-J signatures, a discovery cohort of about 95 patients was used, comprising some 43 with Graves' ophthalmopathy and some 57 with stable Graves' hyperthyroidism.

General findings and caveats noted by the study authors: No statistical method was used to fix the sample size in advance, and group allocation was not hidden from the investigators. Blood samples also contained most of the expanded thyroid clonotypes (frequency above 0.001), which suggests that blood repertoires may reflect thyroid immune responses. A 13 V-J signature model separated ophthalmopathy from stable hyperthyroidism, with around 88% sensitivity and about 81% specificity in cross-validation and 80%/75% in testing. In validation, the model predicted progression to ophthalmopathy with roughly 70% sensitivity and 72% to 75% specificity, a median of approximately 6.5 months before onset.

V trim: 4 bases; J trim: 5 bases; unmatched bases: 8. CDR1 and CDR2, per the germline V gene, are MDHEN and SYDVKM. From the cysteine through the phenylalanine, the CDR3 covers 16 amino acids. The retained sequence is limited to the CDR3, 48 bases, with the frame set at the first base. In the ophthalmopathy patients, disease was moderately to severely active, with a Clinical Activity Score of 3 or more, a NOSPECS grade of 4 or more, and a duration of less than 3 months. Patients with uncontrolled infections, other autoimmune diseases, pregnancy or lactation were excluded. Diagnoses relied on clinical symptoms, serum thyroxine and TRAb, thyroid ultrasound and orbital computed tomography. PBMCs were separated from about 10 ml of fresh peripheral blood using Ficoll-Paque density gradient centrifugation. Total RNA was extracted using Trizol reagent, and RNA quality was assessed on an Agilent 2100 Bioanalyzer.

The source of this sequence is a woman aged 55-70 years with Graves' ophthalmopathy. The chain couples TRBV28 to TRBJ1-6; 7 junctional bases match TRBD1. The specimen sequenced was blood. At the DNA level, the sequence is TGTGCCAGCAGTTCCCTCTCCGGGACAGATAATTCACCCCTCCACTTT. Its translation is CASSSLSGTDNSPLHF.